These 17 T cell receptor beta chains were all obtained from the same sample, sequenced in a study of T cells in Graves' hyperthyroidism and ophthalmopathy. Using RNA transcripts as the source, TCR beta CDR3 regions were amplified. The HTBI primer set drove a first-round RT-PCR of the TCR CDR3. Each CDR3 protein is one row after TCRdb ran MiXCR on the multiplex PCR reads. This sample yields more than 450,000 distinct CDR3 sequences, of which just under 20% are seen a single time; 45% to 50% belongs to the top ten. The sample was blood. All receptors derive from a man between 40 and 49 years old with Graves' ophthalmopathy.

Only a few counts were recorded for this clonotype. The V gene is TRBV7-9, the J gene TRBJ2-1; 10 bases fit TRBD2. This CDR3 has 18 amino acids. Germline V lookup: CDR1 SEHNR, CDR2 FQNEAQ (reference sequence). V shed 5 bases and J 2 bases; nucleotides not matched to a gene: 12. CDR3 region: CASSPVTAGGPTYNEQFF. Written as DNA, the CDR3 is TGTGCCAGCAGCCCAGTAACAGCGGGAGGGCCCACCTACAATGAGCAGTTCTTC.

The V and J genes are TRBV7-8 and TRBJ2-3; D perhaps matches TRBD2 (6 bases). Germline V CDR1 and CDR2: SGHVS, FQNEAQ. This CDR3 region has 17 residues. V gave up 5 bases and J gave up 2 bases, with 20 bases separating them. DNA of the CDR3: TGTGCCAGCAGCCCCAACCCCAGAGGCGGGGTCACAGATACGCAGTATTTT. This translates into CASSPNPRGGVTDTQYF. The full variable domain, in which reference TRBV7-8 and TRBJ2-3 provide the parts outside the CDR3, is GAGVSQSPRYKVAKRGQDVALRCDPISGHVSLFWYQQALGQGPEFLTYFQNEAQLDKSGLPSDRFFAERPEGSVSTLKIQRTQQEDSAVYLCASSPNPRGGVTDTQYFGPGTRLTVL.

This clonotype was detected ten times or more. The genes are TRBV2 and TRBJ2-5; D may be TRBD1 or TRBD2 (5 bases each). V shed 1 base and J shed 1 base, with 7 bases lying between them. Germline CDR1 SNHLY, CDR2 FYNNEI. This CDR3 is 14 amino acids long. The CDR3 sequence: CASSEGGGQETQYF. DNA of the CDR3: TGTGCCAGCAGTGAAGGTGGGGGCCAAGAGACCCAGTACTTC.

This clonotype has ten or more counts. V usage is TRBV6-2 or TRBV6-3 and J usage is TRBJ2-1; the match to TRBD2 covers 9 bases. V lost 7 bases to trimming and J lost 2 bases; unmatched junction nucleotides: 12. The CDR3 sequence is 17 residues long. Germline V gene data show CDR1 as MNHEY and CDR2 as SVGEGT. The CDR3 reads CASKKREDLWTYNEQFF. For the CDR3, the DNA is TGTGCCAGCAAAAAGCGGGAGGACCTTTGGACCTACAATGAGCAGTTCTTC.

This clonotype was seen at least ten times. The genes are TRBV12-3 or TRBV12-4 and TRBJ2-7; D not resolved. The CDR3 loop spans 16 amino acids. The V and J ends lost 4 bases and 0 bases respectively, with 16 bases between them. DNA of the CDR3: TGTGCCAGCAGTTCGGTCCAGACCTTATTCTCCTACGAGCAGTACTTC. This sequence encodes CASSSVQTLFSYEQYF.

This clonotype was counted at least ten times. This sequence joins TRBV7-8 and TRBJ1-3, with a weak D call TRBD1 (6 bases). Per the germline V gene, CDR1 is SGHVS and CDR2 is FQNEAQ. V was cut by 5 bases and J by 9 bases, with 11 bases left in between. This CDR3 is 12 amino acids long. This CDR3 is CASSGQFGTIYF. CDR3 sequence (DNA): TGTGCCAGCAGCGGACAGTTCGGCACCATATATTTT.

A note on this clonotype: A read error is possible here, since a much larger clone lies one base away. The chain joins TRBV7-2 to TRBJ2-1; D is perhaps TRBD1 (5 bases). CDR1 is SGHTA, CDR2 FQGNSA, per germline. This CDR3 contains 13 residues. CDR3 in DNA: TGTGCCAGCAGCTTCGCAGGGTACAATGAGCAGCTCTTC. Translating gives CASSFAGYNEQLF. The variable domain in full, with the rest retrieved from reference TRBV7-2 and TRBJ2-1, is GAGVSQSPSNKVTEKGKDVELRCDPISGHTALYWYRQSLGQGLEFLIYFQGNSAPDKSGLPSDRFSAERTGGSVSTLTIQRTQQEDSAVYLCASSFAGYNEQLFGPGTRLTVL.

Worth noting for this clonotype: Because it lacks the conserved phenylalanine or tryptophan at the end, this CDR3 is likely a read error. The V call is TRBV5-6, the J call TRBJ2-7; TRBD2 agrees at 7 bases. CDR1 and CDR2 from the germline V gene are SGHDT and YYEEEE. Trimming at V came to 1 base and at J to 2 bases, leaving 3 bases not matched to a gene. This CDR3 contains 14 residues. CDR3 sequence reads: CASSLSSGTYEQYL. The DNA for the CDR3 is TGTGCCAGCAGCTTGTCTAGCGGCACCTACGAGCAGTACCTC.

J is TRBJ2-3 and V is TRBV12-3 or TRBV12-4; 14 bases line up with TRBD2. After removal of 4 bases from V and 1 base from J, the junction contained 4 bases not matched to a gene. The CDR3 contains 17 residues. DNA of the CDR3: TGTGCCAGCAGTTCCGGGGGACTAGCGGGGGGCACAGATACGCAGTATTTT. Amino acids: CASSSGGLAGGTDTQYF.

This clonotype was recorded a few times. This rearrangement joins TRBV7-2 to TRBJ1-4, with D unclear. The germline gives CDR1 SGHTA, CDR2 FQGNSA. Trimming removed 1 base from V and 2 bases from J, with 11 bases in between. The CDR3 sequence is 16 residues long. CDR3 sequence reads: CASSLGPGLTNEKLFF. The CDR3 coding sequence is TGTGCCAGCAGCTTAGGCCCGGGCCTGACTAATGAAAAACTGTTTTTT.

This clonotype was detected many times. The chain employs TRBV3-1 and TRBJ2-7, with D perhaps matching TRBD1 (5 bases). Trimming took off 4 bases at V and 1 base at J, with 11 bases between the two ends. The germline CDR1 and CDR2 sequences are LGHDT and YNNKEL (reference sequence). The CDR3 loop spans 14 amino acids. In DNA form, the CDR3 reads TGTGCCAGCAGCCCCTGGGGCAATTCCTACGAGCAGTACTTC. It codes for CASSPWGNSYEQYF.

This clonotype has at least ten counts. The gene calls are TRBV2 and TRBJ2-1, with D unclear. From germline, CDR1 is SNHLY and CDR2 FYNNEI. The CDR3 is made up of 14 amino acids. V was clipped by 2 bases and J by 1 base, with 6 bases between them. The CDR3 DNA sequence: TGTGCCAGCAGTGAAAGGAGTTCCTACAATGAGCAGTTCTTC. Residues: CASSERSSYNEQFF. The entire variable domain, with the rest obtained from reference TRBV2 and TRBJ2-1, is as follows: EPEVTQTPSHQVTQMGQEVILRCVPISNHLYFYWYRQILGQKVEFLVSFYNNEISEKSEIFDDQFSVERPDGSNFTLKIRSTKLEDSAMYFCASSERSSYNEQFFGPGTRLTVL.

This clonotype was detected many times. The chain links TRBV28 to TRBJ2-7; 8 positions match TRBD1. V was pared by 5 bases and J by 2 bases, with 8 bases of the junction left unmatched. The length of the CDR3 is 15 residues. Germline assignment: CDR1 MDHEN and CDR2 SYDVKM. The CDR3 loop is CASSPPRQGPYEQYF. CDR3 DNA: TGTGCCAGCAGTCCCCCACGACAGGGGCCCTACGAGCAGTACTTC.

This chain uses TRBV3-1 with TRBJ1-2; D is undetermined. The length of the CDR3 is 12 residues. V lost 4 bases and J lost 2, with 5 bases in between. Germline V lookup: CDR1 LGHDT, CDR2 YNNKEL (reference sequence). For the CDR3, the DNA is TGTGCCAGCAGCCGCACGAACTATGGCTACACCTTC. The encoded protein is CASSRTNYGYTF.

This clonotype was seen more than once but under ten times. This CDR3 is CASTQRQGKNIQYF. Here the CDR3 DNA reads TGTGCCAGCACCCAACGACAGGGGAAAAACATTCAGTACTTC. The J gene is TRBJ2-4, the V gene TRBV12-3 or TRBV12-4; the match to TRBD1 covers 8 bases. This CDR3 contains 14 residues. Trimming at V came to 7 bases and at J to 4 bases, leaving 6 bases not matched to a gene.

The rearrangement links TRBV7-3 to TRBJ2-6; 8 bases agree with TRBD1. Germline CDR1 reads SGHTA; CDR2 reads FQGTGA. CDR3 length: 17 residues. Germline trimming cut 1 base from V and 2 bases from J; bases unmatched to any gene: 4. The CDR3 sequence: CASSLRNRGTGANVLTF. The CDR3 DNA reads as TGTGCCAGCAGCTTAAGGAACAGGGGGACTGGGGCCAACGTCCTGACTTTC.

This clonotype was seen at least ten times. This chain connects TRBV12-3 or TRBV12-4 to TRBJ1-1; D gene uncertain. The CDR3 covers 12 residues. Trimming pared 6 bases from V and 3 bases from J, leaving 8 bases between. The CDR3 loop is CASRPYDTEAFF. CDR3 bases: TGTGCCAGCAGACCCTATGACACTGAAGCTTTCTTT.